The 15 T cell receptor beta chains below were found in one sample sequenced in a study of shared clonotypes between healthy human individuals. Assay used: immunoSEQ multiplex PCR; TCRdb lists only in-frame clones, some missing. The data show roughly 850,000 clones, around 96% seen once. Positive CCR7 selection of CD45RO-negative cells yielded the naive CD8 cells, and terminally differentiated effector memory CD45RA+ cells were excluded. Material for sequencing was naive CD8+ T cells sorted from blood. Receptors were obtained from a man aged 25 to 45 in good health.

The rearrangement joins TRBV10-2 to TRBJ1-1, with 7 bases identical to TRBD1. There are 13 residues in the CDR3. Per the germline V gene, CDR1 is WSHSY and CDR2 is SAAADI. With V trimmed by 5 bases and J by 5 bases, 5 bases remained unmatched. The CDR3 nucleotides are TGCGCCAGCAGTCTTTCAGGGGGAACTGAAGCTTTCTTT. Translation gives CASSLSGGTEAFF.

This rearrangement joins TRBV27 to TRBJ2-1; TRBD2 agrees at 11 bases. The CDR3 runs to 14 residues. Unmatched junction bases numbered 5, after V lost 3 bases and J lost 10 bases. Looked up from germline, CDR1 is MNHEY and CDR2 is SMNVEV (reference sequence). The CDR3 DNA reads TGTGCCAGCAGTTTGCTAGCGGGGGGTCCGGAGCAGTTCTTC. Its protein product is CASSLLAGGPEQFF.

The CDR3 spells CASSFKYPYNEQFF. DNA of the CDR3: TGTGCCAGCAGTTTCAAGTATCCCTACAATGAGCAGTTCTTC. The rearrangement uses TRBV27 and TRBJ2-1, with unresolved D. Trimming removed 3 bases at V and 2 bases at J, with 8 bases between. The CDR3 is made up of 14 amino acids. The germline gives CDR1 MNHEY, CDR2 SMNVEV (reference sequence).

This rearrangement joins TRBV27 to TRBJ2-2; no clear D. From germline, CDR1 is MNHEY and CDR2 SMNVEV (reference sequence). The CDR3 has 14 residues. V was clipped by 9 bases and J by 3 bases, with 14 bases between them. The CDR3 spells CASTGPTHTGELFF. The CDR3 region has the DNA TGTGCCAGTACCGGACCTACCCACACCGGGGAGCTGTTTTTT.

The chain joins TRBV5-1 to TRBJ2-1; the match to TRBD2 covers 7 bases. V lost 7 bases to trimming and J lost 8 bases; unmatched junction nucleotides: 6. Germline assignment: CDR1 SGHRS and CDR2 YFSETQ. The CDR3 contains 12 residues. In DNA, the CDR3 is TGCGCCAGCCGGCCGGGGAGGGATGAGCAGTTCTTC. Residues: CASRPGRDEQFF.

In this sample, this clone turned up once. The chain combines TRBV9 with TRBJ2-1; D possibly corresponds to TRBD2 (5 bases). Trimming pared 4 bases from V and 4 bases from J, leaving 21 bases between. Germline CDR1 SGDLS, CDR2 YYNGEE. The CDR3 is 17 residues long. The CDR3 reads CASSPPLRRAGYNEQFF. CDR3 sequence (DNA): TGTGCCAGCAGCCCCCCTCTTCGGCGGGCCGGGTACAATGAGCAGTTCTTC.

In DNA form, the CDR3 reads TGTGCCAGCAGCCCCCGGGACAGGGCCGACGAGCAGTACTTC. This gives the protein CASSPRDRADEQYF. V gene TRBV11-3 combines with J gene TRBJ2-7; TRBD1 aligns across 9 bases. The germline V gene has CDR1 SGHNT and CDR2 YENEEA. The CDR3 has 14 residues. V lost 5 bases, J lost 5 bases, and 7 bases stayed unmatched.

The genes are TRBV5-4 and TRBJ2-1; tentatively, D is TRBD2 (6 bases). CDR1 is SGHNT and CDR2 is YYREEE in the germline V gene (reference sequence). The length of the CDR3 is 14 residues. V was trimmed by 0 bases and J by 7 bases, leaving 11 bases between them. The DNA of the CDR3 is TGTGCCAGCAGCTTGGCAGGAGGGCAGAATGAGCAGTTCTTC. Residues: CASSLAGGQNEQFF.

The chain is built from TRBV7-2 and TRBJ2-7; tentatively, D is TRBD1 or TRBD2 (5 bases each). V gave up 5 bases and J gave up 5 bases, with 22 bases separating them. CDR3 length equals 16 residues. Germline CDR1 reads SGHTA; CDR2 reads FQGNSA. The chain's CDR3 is CASSDPLGGLGDEQYF. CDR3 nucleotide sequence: TGTGCCAGCAGCGATCCACTTGGGGGTCTTGGAGACGAGCAGTACTTC. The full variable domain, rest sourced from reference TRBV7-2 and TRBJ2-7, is GAGVSQSPSNKVTEKGKDVELRCDPISGHTALYWYRQSLGQGLEFLIYFQGNSAPDKSGLPSDRFSAERTGGSVSTLTIQRTQQEDSAVYLCASSDPLGGLGDEQYFGPGTRLTVT.

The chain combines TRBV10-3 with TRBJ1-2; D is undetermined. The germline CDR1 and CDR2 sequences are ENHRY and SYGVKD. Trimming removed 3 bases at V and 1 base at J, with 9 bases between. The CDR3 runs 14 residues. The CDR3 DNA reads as TGTGCCATCAGTGATTCGGACCTTAACTATGGCTACACCTTC. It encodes CAISDSDLNYGYTF.

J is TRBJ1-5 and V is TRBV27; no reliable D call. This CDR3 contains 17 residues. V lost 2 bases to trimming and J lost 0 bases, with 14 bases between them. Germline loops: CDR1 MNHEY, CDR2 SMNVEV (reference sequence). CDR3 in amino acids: CASSLSGGLYSNQPQHF. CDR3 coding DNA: TGTGCCAGCAGTTTAAGTGGCGGACTTTATAGCAATCAGCCCCAGCATTTT.

This chain's CDR3 is CASSSPRSYEQYF. CDR3 sequence (DNA): TGTGCCAGCAGCTCACCCAGGTCCTACGAGCAGTACTTC. This sequence joins TRBV7-9 and TRBJ2-7; D gene uncertain. The CDR3 spans 13 residues. The germline CDR1 and CDR2 sequences are SEHNR and FQNEAQ (reference sequence). Between the trimmed V and J ends, which lost 4 bases and 1 base, there was a span of 8 bases.

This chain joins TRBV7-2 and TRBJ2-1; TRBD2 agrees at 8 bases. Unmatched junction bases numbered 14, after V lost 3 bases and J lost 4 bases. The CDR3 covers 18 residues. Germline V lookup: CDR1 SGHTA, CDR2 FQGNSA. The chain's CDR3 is CASSLIPGAGEGYNEQFF. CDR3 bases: TGTGCCAGCAGCTTGATCCCGGGAGCGGGAGAGGGATACAATGAGCAGTTCTTC. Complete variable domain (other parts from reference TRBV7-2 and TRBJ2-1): GAGVSQSPSNKVTEKGKDVELRCDPISGHTALYWYRQSLGQGLEFLIYFQGNSAPDKSGLPSDRFSAERTGGSVSTLTIQRTQQEDSAVYLCASSLIPGAGEGYNEQFFGPGTRLTVL.

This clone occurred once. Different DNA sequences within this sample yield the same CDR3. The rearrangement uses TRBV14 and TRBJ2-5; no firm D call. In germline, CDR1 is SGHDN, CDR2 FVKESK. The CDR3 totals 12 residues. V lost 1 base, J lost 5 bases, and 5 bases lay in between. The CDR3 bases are TGTGCCAGCAGCCAAGTTGGCGAGACCCAGTACTTC. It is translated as CASSQVGETQYF.

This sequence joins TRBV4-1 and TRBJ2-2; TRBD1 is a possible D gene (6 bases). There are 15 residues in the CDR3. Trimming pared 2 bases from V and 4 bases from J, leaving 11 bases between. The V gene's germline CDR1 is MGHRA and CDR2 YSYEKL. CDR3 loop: CASSQLHRATGELFF. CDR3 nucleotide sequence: TGCGCCAGCAGCCAACTCCACAGGGCCACCGGGGAGCTGTTTTTT.